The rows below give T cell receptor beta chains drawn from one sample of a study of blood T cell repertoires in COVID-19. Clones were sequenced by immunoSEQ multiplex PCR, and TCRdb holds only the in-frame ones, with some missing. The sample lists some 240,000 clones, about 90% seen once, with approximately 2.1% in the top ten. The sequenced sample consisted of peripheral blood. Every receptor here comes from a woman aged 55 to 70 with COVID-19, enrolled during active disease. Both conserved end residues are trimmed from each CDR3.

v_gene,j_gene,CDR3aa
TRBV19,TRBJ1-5,ASSIGQAIFNQPQH
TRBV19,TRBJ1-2,ASSIRDRPYGYT
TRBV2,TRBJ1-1,ASRGQVHTEAF
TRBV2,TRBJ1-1,ASLPRGPTSNTEAF
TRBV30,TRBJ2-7,AWNLLRDRGIEQY
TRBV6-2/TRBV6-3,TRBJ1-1,ASSTPRPGNTEAF
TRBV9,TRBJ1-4,ASSADRDEKLF
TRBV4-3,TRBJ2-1,ASSQNFLRDSYNEQF
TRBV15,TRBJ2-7,ATSLRTGTSYEQY
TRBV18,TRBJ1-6,ASSPTIGQSNSPLH
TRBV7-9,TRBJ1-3,ASSFWVLDTSSGNTIY
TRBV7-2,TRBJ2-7,ASSLAADILSEQY
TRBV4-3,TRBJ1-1,ASSQDRAGTNEAF
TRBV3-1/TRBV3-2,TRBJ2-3,ASSLSPTSTDTQY
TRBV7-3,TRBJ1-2,ASSFSPGGNYGYT
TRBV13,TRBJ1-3,ASSLQGYGNTIY
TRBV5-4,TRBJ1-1,ASSYPGQGDF
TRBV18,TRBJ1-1,ASSPAETEAF
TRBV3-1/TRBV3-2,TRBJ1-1,ASSTGARGGTEAF
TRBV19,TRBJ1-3,ASFFGYGNTIY
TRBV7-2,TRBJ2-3,ASSRSRDTQY
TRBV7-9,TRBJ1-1,ASSTGQGMNTEAF
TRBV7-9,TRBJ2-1,ASSLETGVQF
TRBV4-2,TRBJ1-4,ASSQAGGTGGANEKLF
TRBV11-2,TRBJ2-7,ASSLVDRAYEQY
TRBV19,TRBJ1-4,ACRGAGSEKLF
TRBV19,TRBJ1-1,ASSIEGADTEAF
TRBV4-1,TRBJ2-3,ASSQTGTSAGDTQY
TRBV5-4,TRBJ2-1,ASSLGGLASYNEQF
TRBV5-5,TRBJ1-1,ASSLRRGDTEAF
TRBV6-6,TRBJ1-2,ASSYEGARYGYT
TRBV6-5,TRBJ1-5,ASKRTENQPQH
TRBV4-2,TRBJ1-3,ASSQDQFSGNTIY
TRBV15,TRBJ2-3,ATSRGGDTDTQY
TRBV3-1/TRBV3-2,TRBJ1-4,ASSQDWANEKLF
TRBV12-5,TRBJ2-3,ASGLATGVYTDTQY
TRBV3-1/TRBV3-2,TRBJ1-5,ASSQGTDNQPQH
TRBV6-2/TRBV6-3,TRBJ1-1,ASSFEPGRNEAF
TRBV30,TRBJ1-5,AWSLQLDTYNQPQH
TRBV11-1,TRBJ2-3,ASSRGGGGTDTQY
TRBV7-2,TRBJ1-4,ASSFSSNNEKLF
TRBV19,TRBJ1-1,ASSKRADTEAF
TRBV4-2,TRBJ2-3,ASSHGLAGGNTDTQY
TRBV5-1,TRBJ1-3,ASSRTGTDSGNTIY
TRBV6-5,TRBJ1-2,ASRGTGATNYGYT
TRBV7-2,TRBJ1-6,ASSVQTGPFSPLH